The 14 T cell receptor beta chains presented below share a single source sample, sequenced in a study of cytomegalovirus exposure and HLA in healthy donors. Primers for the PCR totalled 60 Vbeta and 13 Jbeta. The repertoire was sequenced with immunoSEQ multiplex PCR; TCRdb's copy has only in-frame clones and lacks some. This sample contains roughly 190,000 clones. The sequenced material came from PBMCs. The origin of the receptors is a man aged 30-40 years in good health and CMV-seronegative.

CDR3 residues: CASSFGTSGGASYEQYF. As DNA, the CDR3 is TGTGCCAGCAGCTTCGGGACTAGCGGGGGGGCGTCGTACGAGCAGTACTTC. V is TRBV7-2 and J is TRBJ2-7, with 16 bases aligning to TRBD2. V trimming: 3 bases; J trimming: 4 bases; junction bases outside the gene matches: 6. Looked up from germline, CDR1 is SGHTA and CDR2 is FQGNSA. CDR3 length equals 17 residues.

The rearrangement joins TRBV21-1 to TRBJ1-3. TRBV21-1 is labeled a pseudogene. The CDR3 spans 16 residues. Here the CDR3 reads CASSKQPGVAGNTIYF. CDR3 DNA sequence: TGTGCCAGCAGCAAACAACCCGGGGTAGCGGGAAACACCATATATTTT.

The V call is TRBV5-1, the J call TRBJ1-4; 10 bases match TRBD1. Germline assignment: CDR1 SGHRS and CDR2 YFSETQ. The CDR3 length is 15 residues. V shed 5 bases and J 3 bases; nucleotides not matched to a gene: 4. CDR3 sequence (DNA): TGCGCCAGCAGGGGACAGGGGAATGCTAATGAAAAACTGTTTTTT. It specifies CASRGQGNANEKLFF.

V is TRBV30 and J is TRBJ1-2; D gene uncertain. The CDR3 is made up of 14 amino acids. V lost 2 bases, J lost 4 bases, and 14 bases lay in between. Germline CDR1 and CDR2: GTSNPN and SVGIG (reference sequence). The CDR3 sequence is CAWSTDTVSYGYTF. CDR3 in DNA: TGTGCCTGGAGTACCGACACTGTTTCCTATGGCTACACCTTC.

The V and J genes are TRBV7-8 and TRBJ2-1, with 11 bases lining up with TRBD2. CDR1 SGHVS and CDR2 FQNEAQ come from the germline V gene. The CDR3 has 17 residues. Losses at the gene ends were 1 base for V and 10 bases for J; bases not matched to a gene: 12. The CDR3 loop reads CASSLGRGLAVKGEQFF. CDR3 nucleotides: TGTGCCAGCAGCTTAGGTCGGGGACTAGCGGTTAAGGGGGAGCAGTTCTTC.

CDR3 DNA sequence: TGTGCCAGCAGCCAAGACACAGGGATGAACACTGAAGCTTTCTTT. It yields the protein CASSQDTGMNTEAFF. The genes are TRBV5-4 and TRBJ1-1, with a possible D match to TRBD1 (6 bases). The CDR3 consists of 15 residues. The V gene's germline CDR1 is SGHNT and CDR2 YYREEE (reference sequence). Trimming removed 4 bases at V and 0 bases at J, with 13 bases between.

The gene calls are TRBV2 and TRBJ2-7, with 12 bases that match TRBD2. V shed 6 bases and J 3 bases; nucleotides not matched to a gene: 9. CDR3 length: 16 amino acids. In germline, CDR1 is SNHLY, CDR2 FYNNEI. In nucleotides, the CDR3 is TGTGCCAGCAGGACTAGCGGGGGCCCCACGTTCTACGAGCAGTACTTC. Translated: CASRTSGGPTFYEQYF. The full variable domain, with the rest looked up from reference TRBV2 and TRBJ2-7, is EPEVTQTPSHQVTQMGQEVILRCVPISNHLYFYWYRQILGQKVEFLVSFYNNEISEKSEIFDDQFSVERPDGSNFTLKIRSTKLEDSAMYFCASRTSGGPTFYEQYFGPGTRLTVT.

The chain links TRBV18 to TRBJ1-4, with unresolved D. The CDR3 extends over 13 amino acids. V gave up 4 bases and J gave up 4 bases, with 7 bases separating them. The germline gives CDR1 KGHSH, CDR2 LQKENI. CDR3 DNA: TGTGCCAGCTCACGGGCATTTAATGAAAAACTGTTTTTT. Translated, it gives CASSRAFNEKLFF. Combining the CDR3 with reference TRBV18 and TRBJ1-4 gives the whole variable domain NAGVMQNPRHLVRRRGQEARLRCSPMKGHSHVYWYRQLPEEGLKFMVYLQKENIIDESGMPKERFSAEFPKEGPSILRIQQVVRGDSAAYFCASSRAFNEKLFFGSGTQLSVL.

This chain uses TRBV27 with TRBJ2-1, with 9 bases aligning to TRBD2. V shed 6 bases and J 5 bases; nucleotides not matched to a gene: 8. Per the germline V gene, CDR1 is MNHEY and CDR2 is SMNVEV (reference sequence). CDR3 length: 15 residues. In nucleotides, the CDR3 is TGTGCCAGCAGACTAGCGGGCGTCCTTGACAATGAGCAGTTCTTC. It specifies CASRLAGVLDNEQFF.

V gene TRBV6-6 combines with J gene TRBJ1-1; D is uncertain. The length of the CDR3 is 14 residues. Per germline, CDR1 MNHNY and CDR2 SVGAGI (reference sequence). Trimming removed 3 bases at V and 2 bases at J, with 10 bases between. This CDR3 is CASSYSTPNTEAFF. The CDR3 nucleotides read TGTGCCAGCAGTTATTCGACACCTAACACTGAAGCTTTCTTT.

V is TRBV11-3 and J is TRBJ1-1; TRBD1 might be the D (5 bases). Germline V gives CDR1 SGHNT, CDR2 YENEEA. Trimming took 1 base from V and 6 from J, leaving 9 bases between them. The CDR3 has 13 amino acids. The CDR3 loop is CASSLGGVPEAFF. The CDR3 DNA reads TGTGCCAGCAGCTTAGGGGGGGTTCCTGAAGCTTTCTTT.

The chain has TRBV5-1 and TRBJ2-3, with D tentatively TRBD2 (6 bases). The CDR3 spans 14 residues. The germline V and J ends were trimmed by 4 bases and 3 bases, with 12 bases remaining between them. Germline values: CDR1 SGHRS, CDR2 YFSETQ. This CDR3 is CASSPPRGTDTQYF. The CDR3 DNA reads TGCGCCAGCAGCCCGCCCCGGGGGACAGATACGCAGTATTTT.

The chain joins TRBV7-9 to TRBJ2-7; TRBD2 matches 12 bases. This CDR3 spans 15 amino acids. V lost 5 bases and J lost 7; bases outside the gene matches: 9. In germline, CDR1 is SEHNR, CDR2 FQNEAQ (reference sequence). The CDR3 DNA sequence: TGTGCCAGCAGCGCCCAACTAGCGGGGGGCCGGGAGCAGTACTTC. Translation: CASSAQLAGGREQYF.

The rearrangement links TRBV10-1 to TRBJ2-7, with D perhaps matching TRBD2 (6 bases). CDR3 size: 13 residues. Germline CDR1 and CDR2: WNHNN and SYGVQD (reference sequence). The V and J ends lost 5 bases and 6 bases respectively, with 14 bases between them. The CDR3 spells CASSPRRVGEQYF. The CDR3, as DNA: TGCGCCAGCAGTCCAAGGAGGGTTGGCGAGCAGTACTTC.